Reported below is one T cell receptor (beta chain). The antigen is undetermined. This sample is drawn from a study of cytomegalovirus exposure and HLA in healthy donors. The germline CDR1 and CDR2 sequences are SGHAT and FQNNGV. This CDR3 region has 17 residues. Trimming at V came to 5 bases and at J to 9 bases, leaving 13 bases not matched to a gene. 60 Vbeta and 13 Jbeta primers were used in PCR. Profiling relied on immunoSEQ multiplex PCR, and the TCRdb table lists in-frame clones only, not all of them. The sample lists under 150,000 clones, approximately 83% seen once, with 0.95% to 1.5% in the top ten. Findings and limits, study-wide: When presence/absence was analysed, sequencing depth was taken to be roughly uniform across donors.

The source of this sequence is a girl aged 2-10 years in good health and CMV-seronegative. The specimen was PBMCs. The chain couples TRBV11-2 to TRBJ2-1, with 13 bases identical to TRBD2. In DNA, the CDR3 is TGTGCCAGCAGCACCAGGACTAGCGGGAGAAGTCTCCGTGAGCAGTTCTTC. Translation: CASSTRTSGRSLREQFF.